This T cell receptor (beta chain) comes out of a study of robustness of blood B and T cell sequencing (dated by TCRdb to the late 2010s). Broadly, across the study: The study aimed to determine how much peripheral blood is needed to reliably characterize an individual's TCRbeta and IgG repertoires. Each of the approximately nine independently drawn blood samples had its TCRbeta and IgG repertoires measured. As technical replicates, two replicate TCRbeta cDNA libraries were prepared from one shared RNA pool derived from a single 10 ml draw.

A word on this clonotype: It has no known antigen specificity. Within one base of it there is no much larger clone, and no base qualities were kept.

Overall results and qualifications from the work: Immediate fractionation was required for EDTA tubes, so the use of EDTA tubes in multi-site collections was limited. No improvement in the overlap of rare TCRbeta clonotypes was observed when tubes were pooled, implying that much larger blood volumes would be needed for rare TCRbeta clonotypes to be captured. One pair of TCRbeta libraries showed evidence of cross-contamination, likely from batch processing; the shared UMI-sequence pairs were removed. Across technical replicate libraries, around 96% of the top 10,000 TCRbeta clonotypes in one library were also found in the other. The TCRbeta rarefaction curves did not fully level off, which suggests under-sequencing or many low-abundance clonotypes. Coverage of the top 10,000 TCRbeta clonotypes approached saturation when 3 or 4 tubes (roughly 29-45 ml blood) were combined. Every single 10 ml sample contained the 1,000 most abundant TCRbeta clonotypes from the pooled draws.

TCRbeta repertoires were measured from mRNA instead of genomic DNA, an approach that captures expressed receptors. Without cell sorting, buffy coat leukocytes were collected into Trizol, and RNA was extracted using the Direct-zol RNA MiniPrep Plus kit. To separate plasma, buffy coat and red blood cells, the EDTA blood tubes were centrifuged right away at 4 degrees C. The germline V gene provides CDR1 MRHNA and CDR2 SNTAGT. Cut back by 0 bases and 9 bases, the V and J ends lie 15 bases apart. Including the terminal cysteine and phenylalanine, the CDR3 comprises 15 residues. Only CDR3 DNA remains: 45 bases, in frame from the first base. The library came from PCR. TCRdb names Illumina MiSeq as the instrument used. cDNA was made using SMARTScribe reverse transcriptase and a 5' template-switch oligo that added a universal priming site. A 12-nucleotide random unique molecular identifier (UMI) was carried by the template-switch oligo, and each cDNA molecule was tagged with this UMI. Chain-specific reverse primers targeted TCRbeta transcripts during reverse transcription. Uracil DNA glycosylase treatment removed residual template-switch adapters, and cDNA was purified with a Qiagen MinElute kit. For the first PCR, about 25 cycles were run with KAPA HiFi HotStart ReadyMix and step-out primers, split across four 50 ul reactions. Products of the first-round PCR were gel-purified before additional amplification. Illumina Nextera adapters were attached in a second PCR of eight to nine cycles, and the libraries were then purified and pooled. The UMI barcode for each TCRbeta molecule was captured by a 50-nucleotide 5' read. Per the authors' processing: Reads were grouped by UMI into consensus reads using the MIGEC toolkit. PEAR was used to merge forward and reverse consensus reads into final reads. Identical UMI-sequence pairs found in more than one library were treated as cross-sample contamination and removed by a custom decontamination script. MIGMAP, a wrapper around IgBLAST, was used for V(D)J assignment and CDR3 extraction. TCR clonotypes were defined by identical V gene, J gene and CDR3 amino acid sequence, and CDR1 and CDR2 were left unsequenced. The public sequencing data were trimmed at Q25 with fastp and processed into clonotypes with MiXCR by TCRdb, which kept only in-frame beta chains. Duplicate CDR3 protein sequences are folded into a single record with the most common DNA and genes. Here the V and J calls rest on TCRdb's processing, not on the authors' analysis. The sample data list over a thousand distinct CDR3 sequences, and around 72% of these were observed just once. The ten largest clones add up to approximately 39% of the sample.

Sequencing was performed on peripheral blood. The sequence is built from TRBV6-4 and TRBJ2-1; possibly the D gene is TRBD2, per 5 matching bases. This TCR derives from a human donor in good health. The bases read TGTGCCAGCAGTGACTCACAGACCGAGGGCAGTGAGCAGTTCTTC. It encodes CASSDSQTEGSEQFF.